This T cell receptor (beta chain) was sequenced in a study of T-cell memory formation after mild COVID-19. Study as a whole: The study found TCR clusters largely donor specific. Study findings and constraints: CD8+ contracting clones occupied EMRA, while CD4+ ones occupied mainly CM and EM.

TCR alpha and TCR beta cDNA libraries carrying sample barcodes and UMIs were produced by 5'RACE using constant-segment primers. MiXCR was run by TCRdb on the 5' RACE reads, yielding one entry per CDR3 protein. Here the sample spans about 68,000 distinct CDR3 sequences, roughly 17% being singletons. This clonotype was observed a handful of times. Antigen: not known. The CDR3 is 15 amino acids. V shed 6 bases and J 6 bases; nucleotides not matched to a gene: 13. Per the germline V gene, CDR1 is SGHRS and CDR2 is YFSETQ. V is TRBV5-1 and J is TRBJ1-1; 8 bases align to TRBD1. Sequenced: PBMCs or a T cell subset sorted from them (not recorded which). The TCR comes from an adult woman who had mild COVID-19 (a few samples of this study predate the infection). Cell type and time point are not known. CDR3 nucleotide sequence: TGCGCCAGCATACACTACGGACAGGGCAAAGCTGAAGCTTTCTTT. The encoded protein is CASIHYGQGKAEAFF.